This TCR beta chain was sequenced in a study of blood T cell repertoires in COVID-19. Study at large: Samples came from the United States, Italy and Spain, spanning acute and convalescent COVID-19.

Produced via immunoSEQ multiplex PCR; TCRdb's table is partial and in-frame only. The sample contains hundreds of thousands of clones, about nine tenths of which appear only once. This CDR3 spans 17 amino acids. Losses at the gene ends were 4 bases for V and 6 bases for J; bases not matched to a gene: 12. Per germline, CDR1 SGHVS and CDR2 FNYEAQ. The chain carries TRBV7-6 and TRBJ2-1; TRBD2 agrees at 10 bases. The material sequenced was peripheral blood. The TCR was taken from a woman aged 30 to 39 with active or convalescent COVID-19. CDR3 DNA: TGTGCCAGCAGCTCCCCCTGGGCCAGCGGGAGGGTCAATGAGCAGTTCTTC. It yields the protein CASSSPWASGRVNEQFF.